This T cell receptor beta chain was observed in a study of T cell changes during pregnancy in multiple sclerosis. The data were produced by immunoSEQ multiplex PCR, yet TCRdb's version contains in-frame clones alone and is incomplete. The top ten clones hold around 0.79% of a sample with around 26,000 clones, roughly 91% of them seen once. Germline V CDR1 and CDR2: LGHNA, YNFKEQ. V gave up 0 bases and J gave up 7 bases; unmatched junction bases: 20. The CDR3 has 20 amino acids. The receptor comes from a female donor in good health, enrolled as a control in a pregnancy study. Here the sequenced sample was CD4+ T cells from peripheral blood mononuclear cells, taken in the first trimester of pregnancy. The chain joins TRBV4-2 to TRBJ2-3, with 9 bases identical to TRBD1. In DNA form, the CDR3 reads TGTGCCAGCAGCCAAGAAGGAACCCCCCAGTGGACAGGGGTTAGGCATACGCAGTATTTT. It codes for CASSQEGTPQWTGVRHTQYF.